This TCR beta chain was observed in a study of control samples from healthy donors and cancer patients. The data were produced by immunoSEQ multiplex PCR, yet TCRdb's version contains in-frame clones alone and is incomplete. This table has roughly 120,000 clones, approximately 90% appearing once. The sequencing sample was made of blood. This receptor was obtained from a woman aged 70-85 years in good health.

The CDR3 nucleotides are TGTGCCAGCAGGACAGTCTCTGGGGCCAACGTCCTGACTTTC. It encodes CASRTVSGANVLTF. This rearrangement joins TRBV6-5 to TRBJ2-6, with a tentative D call TRBD1 (5 bases). Trimming pared 6 bases from V and 0 bases from J, leaving 6 bases between. This CDR3 is built from 14 residues. Looked up from germline, CDR1 is MNHEY and CDR2 is SVGAGI.